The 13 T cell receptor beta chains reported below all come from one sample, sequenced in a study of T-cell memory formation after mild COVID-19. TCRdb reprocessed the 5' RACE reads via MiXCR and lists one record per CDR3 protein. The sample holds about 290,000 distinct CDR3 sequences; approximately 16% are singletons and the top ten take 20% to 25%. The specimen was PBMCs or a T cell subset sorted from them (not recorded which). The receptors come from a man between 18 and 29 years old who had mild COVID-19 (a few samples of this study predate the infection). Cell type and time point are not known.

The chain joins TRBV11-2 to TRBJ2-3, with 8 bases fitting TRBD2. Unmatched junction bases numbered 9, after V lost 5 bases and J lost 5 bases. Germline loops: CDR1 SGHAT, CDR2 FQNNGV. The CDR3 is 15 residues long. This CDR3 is CASSRWRGEGDTQYF. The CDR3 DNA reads TGTGCCAGCAGCCGTTGGCGGGGGGAGGGAGATACGCAGTATTTT.

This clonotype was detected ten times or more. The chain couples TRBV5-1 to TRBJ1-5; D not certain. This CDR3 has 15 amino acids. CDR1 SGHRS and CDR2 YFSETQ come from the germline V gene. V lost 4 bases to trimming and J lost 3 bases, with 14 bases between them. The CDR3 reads CASSQNVGPNQPQHF. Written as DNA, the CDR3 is TGCGCCAGCAGCCAGAACGTGGGTCCCAATCAGCCCCAGCATTTT.

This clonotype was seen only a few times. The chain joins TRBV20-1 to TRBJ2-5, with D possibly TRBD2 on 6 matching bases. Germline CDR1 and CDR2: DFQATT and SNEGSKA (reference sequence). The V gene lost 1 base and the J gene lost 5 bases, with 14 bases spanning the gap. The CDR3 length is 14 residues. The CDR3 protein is CSARAPTRVETQYF. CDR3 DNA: TGCAGTGCTAGAGCGCCGACTAGGGTGGAGACCCAGTACTTC.

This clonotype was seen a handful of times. Here the CDR3 DNA reads TGCGCCAGCAGCCAAGAGGGGGACAGGGAGGGTCAAGAGACCCAGTACTTC. Translation gives CASSQEGDREGQETQYF. The J gene is TRBJ2-5, the V gene TRBV4-3, with 9 bases that match TRBD1. This CDR3 has 17 residues. With 0 bases clipped from V and 2 bases from J, the junction kept 7 bases outside the gene matches. Per the germline V gene, CDR1 is LGHNA and CDR2 is YSLEER.

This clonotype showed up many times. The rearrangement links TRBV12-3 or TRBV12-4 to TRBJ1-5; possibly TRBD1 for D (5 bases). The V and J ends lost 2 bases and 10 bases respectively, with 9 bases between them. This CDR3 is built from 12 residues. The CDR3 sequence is CASSLFGGPQHF. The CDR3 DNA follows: TGTGCCAGCAGTTTATTTGGGGGTCCCCAGCATTTT.

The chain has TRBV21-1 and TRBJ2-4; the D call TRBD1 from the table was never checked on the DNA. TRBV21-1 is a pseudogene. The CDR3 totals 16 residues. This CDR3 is CASSKPGQGGKNIQYF. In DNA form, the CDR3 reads TGTGCCAGCAGCAAACCGGGACAGGGAGGCAAAAACATTCAGTACTTC.

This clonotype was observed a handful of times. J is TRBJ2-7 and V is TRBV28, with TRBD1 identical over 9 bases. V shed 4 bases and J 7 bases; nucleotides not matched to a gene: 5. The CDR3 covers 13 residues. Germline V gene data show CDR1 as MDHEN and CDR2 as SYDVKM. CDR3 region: CASSSPGQGEQYV. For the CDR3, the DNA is TGTGCCAGCAGTTCGCCGGGACAGGGAGAGCAGTACGTC.

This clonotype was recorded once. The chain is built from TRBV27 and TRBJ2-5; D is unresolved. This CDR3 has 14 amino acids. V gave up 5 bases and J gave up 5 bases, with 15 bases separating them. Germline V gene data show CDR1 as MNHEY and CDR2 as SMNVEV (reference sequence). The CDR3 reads CASSTKPGWETQYF. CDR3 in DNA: TGTGCCAGCAGTACTAAGCCCGGATGGGAGACCCAGTACTTC.

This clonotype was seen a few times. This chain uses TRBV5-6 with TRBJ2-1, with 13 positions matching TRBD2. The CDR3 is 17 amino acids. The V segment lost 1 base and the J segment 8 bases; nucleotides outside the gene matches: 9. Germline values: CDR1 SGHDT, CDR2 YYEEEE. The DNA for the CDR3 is TGTGCCAGCAGCTTGTATATACTAGCGGGGGGGCCCCATGAGCAGTTCTTC. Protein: CASSLYILAGGPHEQFF.

CDR3 sequence: CATSDSLYGHEAFF. CDR3 DNA: TGTGCCACCAGTGATTCCCTTTACGGACACGAAGCTTTCTTT. The chain combines TRBV24-1 with TRBJ1-1, with D tentatively TRBD1 (5 bases). V gave up 2 bases and J gave up 8 bases, with 14 bases separating them. CDR3 length: 14 amino acids. The V gene's germline CDR1 is KGHDR and CDR2 SFDVKD.

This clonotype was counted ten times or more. The CDR3 DNA is TGTGCCAGCAGCGCCGCGGGGGCCCAAGAGACCCAGTACTTC. Encoded protein: CASSAAGAQETQYF. V gene TRBV7-2 combines with J gene TRBJ2-5, with D perhaps matching TRBD2 (7 bases). Germline CDR1 is SGHTA and CDR2 is FQGNSA. The CDR3 is 14 residues long. The V end lost 5 bases, the J end lost 1 base, and 11 bases lay between the germline ends.

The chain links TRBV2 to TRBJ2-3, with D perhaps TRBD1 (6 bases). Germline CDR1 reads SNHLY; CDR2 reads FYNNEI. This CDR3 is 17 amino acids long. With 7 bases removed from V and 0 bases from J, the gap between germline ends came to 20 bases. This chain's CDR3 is CASKSYQTGLSTDTQYF. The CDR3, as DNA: TGTGCCAGCAAGAGTTACCAGACAGGTCTTAGCACAGATACGCAGTATTTT.

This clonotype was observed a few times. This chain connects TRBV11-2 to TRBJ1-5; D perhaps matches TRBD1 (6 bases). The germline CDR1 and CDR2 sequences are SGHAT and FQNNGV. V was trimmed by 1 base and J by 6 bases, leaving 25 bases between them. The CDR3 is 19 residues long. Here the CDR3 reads CASSLGPGVIYVSRQPQHF. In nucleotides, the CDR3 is TGTGCCAGCAGCTTAGGCCCAGGGGTGATTTACGTAAGTCGTCAGCCCCAGCATTTT.